Listed below are T cell receptor beta chains from one sample, sequenced in a study of graft-versus-host responses after intestinal transplantation. The repertoire was sequenced with immunoSEQ multiplex PCR; TCRdb's copy has only in-frame clones and lacks some. The repertoire has some 31,000 clones, 85% to 95% of them found once; the top ten carry less than 0.75%. The source was PBMCs, collected about 70 days after intestinal transplant. The receptors were gathered from a human patient who received an intestinal transplant, so some T cells may come from the graft donor. The conserved cysteine and the conserved F or W are not part of the CDR3 here. Each record gives: J gene, V gene, CDR3 length, CDR3 protein.

j_call: TRBJ1-2; v_call: TRBV5-1; cdr3_length: 14; cdr3_aa: ASTPGQGAYGYGYT
j_call: TRBJ1-1; v_call: TRBV5-1; cdr3_length: 11; cdr3_aa: ASSDSLNTEAF
j_call: TRBJ1-6; v_call: TRBV13; cdr3_length: 14; cdr3_aa: ASSMLRQDLDSPLH
j_call: TRBJ2-7; v_call: TRBV19; cdr3_length: 13; cdr3_aa: ASSIPPGGAYEQY
j_call: TRBJ2-4; v_call: TRBV27; cdr3_length: 14; cdr3_aa: ASSPTPRRAKNIQY
j_call: NA; v_call: TRBV6-6; cdr3_length: 13; cdr3_aa: ASSYGQGASYEQY
j_call: TRBJ1-1; v_call: TRBV7-8; cdr3_length: 10; cdr3_aa: ASSSRWTEAF
j_call: TRBJ1-2; v_call: TRBV11-2; cdr3_length: 16; cdr3_aa: ASSFGLLDKLGNYGYT
j_call: TRBJ1-1; v_call: TRBV5-5; cdr3_length: 12; cdr3_aa: ASSLKWWATEAF
j_call: TRBJ2-3; v_call: TRBV19; cdr3_length: 12; cdr3_aa: ASSIGSIADTQY
j_call: TRBJ1-2; v_call: TRBV10-3; cdr3_length: 13; cdr3_aa: AISESPGGLYGYT
j_call: TRBJ2-7; v_call: TRBV5-6; cdr3_length: 10; cdr3_aa: ASSPGSNEQY
j_call: TRBJ1-5; v_call: TRBV19; cdr3_length: 14; cdr3_aa: ASNGGGYDSNQPQH
j_call: TRBJ2-7; v_call: TRBV7-9; cdr3_length: 13; cdr3_aa: ASSSRDSISYEQY
j_call: TRBJ2-1; v_call: TRBV4-1; cdr3_length: 13; cdr3_aa: ASSPRDYFYNEQF
j_call: TRBJ2-1; v_call: TRBV6-5; cdr3_length: 13; cdr3_aa: ASSLTPGPTNEQF
j_call: TRBJ1-3; v_call: TRBV29-1; cdr3_length: 10; cdr3_aa: SGGQPGNTIY
j_call: TRBJ1-4; v_call: TRBV5-1; cdr3_length: 17; cdr3_aa: ASSLVVGTNTATNEKLF
j_call: TRBJ2-7; v_call: TRBV5-4; cdr3_length: 14; cdr3_aa: ASSPRQGALHYEQY
j_call: TRBJ2-7; v_call: TRBV4-1; cdr3_length: 13; cdr3_aa: ASSQNRDQSGEQY
j_call: TRBJ2-3; v_call: TRBV9; cdr3_length: 9; cdr3_aa: ASSATSMQY
j_call: TRBJ1-2; v_call: TRBV28; cdr3_length: 11; cdr3_aa: ASSSGGGDGYT
j_call: TRBJ1-2; v_call: TRBV19; cdr3_length: 15; cdr3_aa: ASSRPSDSADYYGYT
j_call: TRBJ2-2; v_call: TRBV7-2; cdr3_length: 14; cdr3_aa: ASSPRGGLNTGELF
j_call: TRBJ2-5; v_call: TRBV7-2; cdr3_length: 16; cdr3_aa: ASSLYRGLGRGQETQY
j_call: TRBJ1-2; v_call: TRBV2; cdr3_length: 15; cdr3_aa: ASRGEWDPVVLSGYT
j_call: TRBJ2-1; v_call: TRBV4-1; cdr3_length: 14; cdr3_aa: ASSQGEGEGDTEQF